This TCR beta chain was captured in a study of shared clonotypes between healthy human individuals (dated by TCRdb to the early 2020s). Regarding the study in general: Two women and a few men aged 18 to 49 years were included in the cohort. To increase sequencing depth and limit assay-specific biases, different laboratories used diverse techniques to prepare libraries and sequence TCR repertoires. To estimate repertoire size and how much clonotypes are shared between individuals, the study performed deep sequencing of blood TCR repertoires from a few healthy adults. For each donor, CD4 naive and CD4 memory were each run on three plates, CD8 naive on two plates, and CD8 memory on one plate. Between about 0.94 and 8.9 billion PBMCs per donor were obtained by leukapheresis. The full study reports these points: Higher generation probabilities were observed for clonotypes shared by all four sorted-subset donors than for non-shared clonotypes. Rarefaction of sorted-subset datasets indicated incomplete sequencing despite the large sequencing depth. When a handful of donors were compared, the shared fraction of clonotypes was 5% to 6.5% for naive CD4, around 3.5% for naive CD8, more than 2% for memory CD4, and around 0.37% for memory CD8. Because the study included a small number of donors, the genetic and exposure-history diversity represented was limited. Naive subsets generally had larger estimated clonotype richness than memory subsets did. Based on pairwise subsampling, the degree of clonotype sharing among donors was expected to be affected by sequencing depth. Sampling was restricted to blood, and TCR repertoires in tissues likely differ from the TCR repertoires found in blood.

Using the deep immunoSEQ assay, multiplex PCR amplified TCR CDR3 regions from genomic DNA. Genomic DNA extracted from each cell subset was distributed evenly over all wells of several immunoSEQ 96-well plates, and each plate served as one replicate. For sorted subsets, approximately 210 ng genomic DNA, equal to 30,000 to 35,000 T cell genomes, was loaded into each replicate PCR. Purified libraries were quantified with a Qubit 3.0 fluorometer, sized on a Bioanalyzer 2100, and re-quantified with the KAPA Library Quantification kit. A separate single-read 150-cycle Illumina NextSeq 550 flow cell was used to sequence each immunoSEQ 96-well plate. For the original study's pipeline: Because the immunoSEQ output held only junctional sequences and lacked quality scores, the filtering could not match the filtering applied to full-length reads. Sequences were annotated with PyIR, a Python wrapper for IgBLAST v1.9, using IMGT germline references to assign V/J genes and CDR3. Reads with weak V/J assignments (E-value above 1e-6), missing CDR3, stop codons, out-of-frame junctions, or ambiguous translated residues were removed. V3J clonotypes were defined as sequences sharing an identical inferred V gene, J gene, and CDR3 amino acid sequence. The percentage overlap between two repertoires was calculated by dividing the number of shared unique clonotypes by the size of the smaller repertoire. Three approaches were used to assess repertoire richness: RTK rarefaction, the Chao1 estimator, and Recon v2.1 estimates of unobserved clonotypes. For all TCRbeta clonotypes obtained by the gDNA method from a few donors, generation probabilities were computed with OLGA. TCRdb limited this immuneACCESS table to in-frame rearrangements with V and J called. A share of clones is missing; checked studies link under half to unresolved V genes, and the rest is unexplained. V and J calls and clone size follow that table, whereas D and trimming were derived from the DNA. A total of about 1,500,000 clones appear in this sample, approximately 97% of them only once. About 1.2% of the sample rests with the top ten.

From cysteine to phenylalanine, the CDR3 is 15 amino acids long. Solely the CDR3 DNA is kept, with 45 bases framed from the first base. This clone was observed a handful of times. No cognate antigen has been identified for it. Per-base qualities were not stored, and no clone one base away is much larger. The donors were healthy, HIV-negative adults who had no recently reported acute infections or vaccinations. Only Caucasian adults living in Nashville, Tennessee, USA were represented among the donors. CD4+ T cells were enriched by magnetic negative selection, after which naive cells were positively selected on CD45RA and the negative fraction was taken as the memory subset. Blood was collected by leukapheresis, and PBMCs were isolated by Ficoll-Histopaque density gradient centrifugation and then cryopreserved in liquid nitrogen vapor phase. Analytical flow cytometry was used to check the purity and quantity of each magnetically sorted T cell population. Each sorted fraction had its genomic DNA isolated and then quantified by UV absorbance on a Nanodrop 2000c.

Sequencing input: naive CD4+ T cells sorted from blood. Per the publication, the cell subset or site label means: CD45RA+ positively selected. The TCR comes from a man aged 30 to 45 in good health. This chain is built from TRBV21-1 and TRBJ2-7; TRBD1, the D gene given by the table, was not confirmed from the DNA. TRBV21-1 is a pseudogene locus. The CDR3 sequence is CASSLIQGPNHEQYF. The sequence in DNA is TGTGCCAGCAGCTTAATACAGGGCCCCAACCACGAGCAGTACTTC.